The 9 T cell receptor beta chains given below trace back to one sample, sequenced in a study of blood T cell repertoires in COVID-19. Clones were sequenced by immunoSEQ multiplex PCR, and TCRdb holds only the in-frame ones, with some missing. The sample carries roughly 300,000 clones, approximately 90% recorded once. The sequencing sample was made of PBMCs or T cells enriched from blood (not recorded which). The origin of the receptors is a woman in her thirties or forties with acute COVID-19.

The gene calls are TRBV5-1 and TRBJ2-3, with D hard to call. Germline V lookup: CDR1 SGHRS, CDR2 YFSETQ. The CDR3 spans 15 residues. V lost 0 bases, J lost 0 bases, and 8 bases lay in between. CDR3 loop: CASSLATGSTDTQYF. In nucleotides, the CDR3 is TGCGCCAGCAGCTTGGCCACTGGTAGCACAGATACGCAGTATTTT.

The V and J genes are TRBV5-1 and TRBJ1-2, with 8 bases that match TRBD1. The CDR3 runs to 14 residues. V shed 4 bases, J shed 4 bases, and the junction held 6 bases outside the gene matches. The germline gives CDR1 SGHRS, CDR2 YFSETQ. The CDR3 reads CASSQDGQGYGYTF. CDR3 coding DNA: TGCGCCAGCAGCCAGGATGGACAGGGCTATGGCTACACCTTC.

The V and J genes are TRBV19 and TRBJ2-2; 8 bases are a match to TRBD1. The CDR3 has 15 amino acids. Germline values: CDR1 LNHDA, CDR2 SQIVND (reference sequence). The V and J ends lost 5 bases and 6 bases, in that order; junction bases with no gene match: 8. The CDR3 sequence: CASSPRTGKAGELFF. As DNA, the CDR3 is TGTGCCAGTAGTCCCCGGACAGGGAAGGCCGGGGAGCTGTTTTTT.

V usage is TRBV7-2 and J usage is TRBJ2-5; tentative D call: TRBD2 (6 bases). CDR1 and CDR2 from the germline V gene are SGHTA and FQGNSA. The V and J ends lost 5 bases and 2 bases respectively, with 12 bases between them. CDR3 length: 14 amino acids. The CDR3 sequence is CASSPDYKQETQYF. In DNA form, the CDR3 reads TGTGCCAGCAGCCCGGACTATAAGCAAGAGACCCAGTACTTC.

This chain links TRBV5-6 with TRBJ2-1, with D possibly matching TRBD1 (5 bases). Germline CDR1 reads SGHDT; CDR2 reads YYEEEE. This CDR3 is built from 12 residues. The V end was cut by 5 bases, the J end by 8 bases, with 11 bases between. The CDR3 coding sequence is TGTGCCAGCAGTCCCCAGGGCGATGAGCAGTTCTTC. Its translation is CASSPQGDEQFF.

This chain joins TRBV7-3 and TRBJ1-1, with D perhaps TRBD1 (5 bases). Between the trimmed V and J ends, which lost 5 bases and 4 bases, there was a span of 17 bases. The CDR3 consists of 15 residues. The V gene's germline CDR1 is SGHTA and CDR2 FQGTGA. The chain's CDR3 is CASSPSGGYGTEAFF. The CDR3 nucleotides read TGTGCCAGCAGCCCCTCGGGGGGGTACGGCACTGAAGCTTTCTTT.

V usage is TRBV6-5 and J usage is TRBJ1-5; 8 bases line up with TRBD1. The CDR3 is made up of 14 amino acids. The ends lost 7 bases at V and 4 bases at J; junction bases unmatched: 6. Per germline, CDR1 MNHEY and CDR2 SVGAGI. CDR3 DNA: TGTGCCAGCAAGCCGGGACAGGCGAATCAGCCCCAGCATTTT. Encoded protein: CASKPGQANQPQHF.

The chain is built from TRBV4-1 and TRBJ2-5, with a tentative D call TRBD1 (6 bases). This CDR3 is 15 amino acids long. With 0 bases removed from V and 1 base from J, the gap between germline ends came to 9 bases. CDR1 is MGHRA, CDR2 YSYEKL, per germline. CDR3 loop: CASSQDRTVQETQYF. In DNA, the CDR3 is TGCGCCAGCAGCCAAGACCGGACAGTCCAAGAGACCCAGTACTTC.

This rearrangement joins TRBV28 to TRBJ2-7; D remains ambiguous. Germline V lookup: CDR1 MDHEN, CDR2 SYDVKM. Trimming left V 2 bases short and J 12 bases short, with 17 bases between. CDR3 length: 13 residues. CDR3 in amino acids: CASSLRPDKARYF. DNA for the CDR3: TGTGCCAGCAGTTTACGTCCCGACAAGGCGAGGTACTTC.